Sequencing of this T cell receptor (beta chain) was carried out in a study of technical replicates of blood from a few donors. Some clones are missing from TCRdb's copy, which holds only in-frame ones; the method was immunoSEQ multiplex PCR. The sample yields approximately 94,000 clones, 90% to 96% seen once. The V segment lost 4 bases and the J segment 5 bases; nucleotides outside the gene matches: 10. CDR1 and CDR2 from the germline V gene are SEHNR and FQNEAQ (reference sequence). The CDR3 loop spans 15 amino acids. Sequencing was done on a sample of T cells isolated from PBMCs. The clonotype comes from a human donor in good health. The chain recombines TRBV7-9 with TRBJ2-7; 8 bases align to TRBD2. The CDR3 region is CASSSTSGSWHEQYF. DNA of the CDR3: TGTGCCAGCAGCTCTACTAGCGGTAGTTGGCACGAGCAGTACTTC. The full variable domain, in which reference TRBV7-9 and TRBJ2-7 provide the parts outside the CDR3, is DTGVSQNPRHKITKRGQNVTFRCDPISEHNRLYWYRQTLGQGPEFLTYFQNEAQLEKSRLLSDRFSAERPKGSFSTLEIQRTEQGDSAMYLCASSSTSGSWHEQYFGPGTRLTVT.